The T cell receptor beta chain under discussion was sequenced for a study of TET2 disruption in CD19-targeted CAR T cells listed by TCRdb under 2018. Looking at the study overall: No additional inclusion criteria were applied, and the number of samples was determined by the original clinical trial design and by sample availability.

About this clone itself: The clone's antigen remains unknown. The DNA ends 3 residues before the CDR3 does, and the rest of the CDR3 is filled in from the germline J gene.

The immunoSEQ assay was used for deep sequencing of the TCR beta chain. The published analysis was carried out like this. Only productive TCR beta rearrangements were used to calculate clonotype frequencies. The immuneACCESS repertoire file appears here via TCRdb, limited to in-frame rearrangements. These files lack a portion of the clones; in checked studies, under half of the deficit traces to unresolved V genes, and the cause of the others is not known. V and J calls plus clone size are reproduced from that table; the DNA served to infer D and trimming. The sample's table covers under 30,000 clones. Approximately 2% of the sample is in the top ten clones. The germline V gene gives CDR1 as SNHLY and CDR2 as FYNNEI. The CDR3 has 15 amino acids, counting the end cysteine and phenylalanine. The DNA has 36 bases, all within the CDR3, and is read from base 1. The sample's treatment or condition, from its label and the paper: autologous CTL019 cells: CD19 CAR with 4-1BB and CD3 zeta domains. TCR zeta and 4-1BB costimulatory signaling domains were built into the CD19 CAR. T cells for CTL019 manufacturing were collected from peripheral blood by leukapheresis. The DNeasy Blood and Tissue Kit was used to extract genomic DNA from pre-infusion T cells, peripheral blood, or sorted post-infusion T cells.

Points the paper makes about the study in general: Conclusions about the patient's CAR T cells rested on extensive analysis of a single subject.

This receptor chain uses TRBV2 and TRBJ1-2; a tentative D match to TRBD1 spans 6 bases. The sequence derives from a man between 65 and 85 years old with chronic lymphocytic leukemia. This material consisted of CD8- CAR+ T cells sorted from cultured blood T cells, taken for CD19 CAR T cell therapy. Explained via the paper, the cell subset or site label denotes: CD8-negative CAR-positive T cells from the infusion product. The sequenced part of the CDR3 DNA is TGTGCCAGCAGTGATAGTAGCGGGGGCAGGGATACC. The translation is CASSDSSGGRDT. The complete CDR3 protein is CASSDSSGGRDTYTF.